A selection of T cell receptor beta chains follows, all from one sample in a study of cytomegalovirus exposure and HLA in healthy donors. This table comes from immunoSEQ multiplex PCR, and its TCRdb copy is limited to in-frame clones, with some not included. The table lists under 200,000 clones, roughly 90% of them singletons. The material sequenced was PBMCs. The receptors derive from a boy aged 2 to 10 in good health and CMV-seronegative. Both conserved end residues are part of each CDR3. D genes are given only for firm matches. Clone size appears in some rows only: once, few, many, or a class for an expanded clone.

cdr3_nt: TGCGCCAGCAGCCCCGAAGGACAGTGGGTGAATTCACCCCTCCACTTT; cdr3_aa: CASSPEGQWVNSPLHF; d_call: NA; clone_size: NA; v_call: TRBV5-1; j_call: TRBJ1-6
cdr3_nt: TGCAGCGCCCTGGACAGGCGGGCAGATACGCAGTATTTT; cdr3_aa: CSALDRRADTQYF; d_call: TRBD1; clone_size: NA; v_call: TRBV29-1; j_call: TRBJ2-3
cdr3_nt: TGCGCCAGCAGCTTGGTGGCAGGAACGCAAGAGACCCAGTACTTC; cdr3_aa: CASSLVAGTQETQYF; d_call: NA; clone_size: NA; v_call: TRBV5-1; j_call: TRBJ2-5
cdr3_nt: TGTGCCAGTAGTAGACAGGGCGGAGATACGCAGTATTTT; cdr3_aa: CASSRQGGDTQYF; d_call: TRBD1; clone_size: NA; v_call: TRBV19; j_call: TRBJ2-3
cdr3_nt: TGCAGCGTTGAGCGGCAGCTCCTGAACACTGAAGCTTTCTTT; cdr3_aa: CSVERQLLNTEAFF; d_call: NA; clone_size: NA; v_call: TRBV29-1; j_call: TRBJ1-1
cdr3_nt: TGTGCCAGCAGCCCCAGGGTCCCTGAAGCTTTCTTT; cdr3_aa: CASSPRVPEAFF; d_call: NA; clone_size: NA; v_call: TRBV9; j_call: TRBJ1-1
cdr3_nt: TGTGCCACCAGCAGAGGCGGGACAGGGAACACTGAAGCTTTCTTT; cdr3_aa: CATSRGGTGNTEAFF; d_call: TRBD1; clone_size: once; v_call: TRBV15; j_call: TRBJ1-1
cdr3_nt: TGTGCCTGGCATGGGGGCCCCTACAATGAGCAGTTCTTC; cdr3_aa: CAWHGGPYNEQFF; d_call: NA; clone_size: NA; v_call: TRBV30; j_call: TRBJ2-1
cdr3_nt: TGTGCCAGCAGTCCGGCTGGAAACACCATATATTTT; cdr3_aa: CASSPAGNTIYF; d_call: NA; clone_size: NA; v_call: TRBV6-1; j_call: TRBJ1-3
cdr3_nt: TGTGCCAGCAGCTCGGGACTCCTGCACGGGGCTAATGAAAAACTGTTTTTT; cdr3_aa: CASSSGLLHGANEKLFF; d_call: NA; clone_size: NA; v_call: TRBV7-3; j_call: TRBJ1-4
cdr3_nt: TGTGCCAGCAGATTAGCGGGGGGCACAGATACGCAGTATTTT; cdr3_aa: CASRLAGGTDTQYF; d_call: TRBD2; clone_size: NA; v_call: TRBV19; j_call: TRBJ2-3
cdr3_nt: TGTGCCAGCAGCTCAGACGGTGACTTCTACTATGGCTACACCTTC; cdr3_aa: CASSSDGDFYYGYTF; d_call: NA; clone_size: NA; v_call: TRBV7-9; j_call: TRBJ1-2
cdr3_nt: TGTGCCTGGAGGACGACCCTTGGGCGGGGGAGGGGGACCCAGTACTTC; cdr3_aa: CAWRTTLGRGRGTQYF; d_call: TRBD2; clone_size: NA; v_call: TRBV30; j_call: TRBJ2-5
cdr3_nt: TGCGCCAGCAGCTTGAAGAGTCCCAATGAGCAGTTCTTC; cdr3_aa: CASSLKSPNEQFF; d_call: NA; clone_size: once; v_call: TRBV5-1; j_call: TRBJ2-1
cdr3_nt: TGTGCTAGCGGGAGGGCCGGGGATACGCAGTATTTT; cdr3_aa: CASGRAGDTQYF; d_call: TRBD2; clone_size: few; v_call: TRBV30; j_call: TRBJ2-3
cdr3_nt: TGTGCCTGGAGCCTCGGACAGGGAGGGGCTGAAGCTTTCTTT; cdr3_aa: CAWSLGQGGAEAFF; d_call: TRBD1; clone_size: NA; v_call: TRBV30; j_call: TRBJ1-1
cdr3_nt: TGTGCCAGCAGCTCTCCGGGACAGGGTCACAATGAGCAGTTCTTC; cdr3_aa: CASSSPGQGHNEQFF; d_call: TRBD1; clone_size: NA; v_call: TRBV5-4; j_call: TRBJ2-1
cdr3_nt: TGTGCCAGCAGCTTAGGAGACAGGCCGAATTCACCCCTCCACTTT; cdr3_aa: CASSLGDRPNSPLHF; d_call: NA; clone_size: NA; v_call: TRBV13; j_call: TRBJ1-6
cdr3_nt: TGTGCCAGCAGCCTCTCAGGGGATACGCAGTATTTT; cdr3_aa: CASSLSGDTQYF; d_call: NA; clone_size: NA; v_call: TRBV9; j_call: TRBJ2-3
cdr3_nt: TGTGCCAGCAGCCGAACACAGGGGGCAGGTTCAGGCTACACCTTC; cdr3_aa: CASSRTQGAGSGYTF; d_call: TRBD1; clone_size: NA; v_call: TRBV27; j_call: TRBJ1-2
cdr3_nt: TGTGCCAGCAGTTATGGACTAGCCGGGGGCACCGGGGAGCTGTTTTTT; cdr3_aa: CASSYGLAGGTGELFF; d_call: TRBD2; clone_size: NA; v_call: TRBV2; j_call: TRBJ2-2
cdr3_nt: TGTGCCAGCAGCCGCCGGACAGGGGCGAACACTGAAGCTTTCTTT; cdr3_aa: CASSRRTGANTEAFF; d_call: TRBD1; clone_size: NA; v_call: TRBV14; j_call: TRBJ1-1
cdr3_nt: TGTGCCAGCAGCTCAACCCGGACAGGGGGTGGGAGCTACACCTTC; cdr3_aa: CASSSTRTGGGSYTF; d_call: TRBD1; clone_size: NA; v_call: TRBV7-2; j_call: TRBJ1-2
cdr3_nt: TGTGCCAGTATGGGAGGGACAGGGCGGTTGTCGGGCACAGATACGCAGTATTTT; cdr3_aa: CASMGGTGRLSGTDTQYF; d_call: TRBD1; clone_size: NA; v_call: TRBV19; j_call: TRBJ2-3
cdr3_nt: TGTGCCAGCAGCTCCATAGGGTGGGGTGAGGACAGGGGTCAGCCCCAGCATTTT; cdr3_aa: CASSSIGWGEDRGQPQHF; d_call: TRBD1; clone_size: NA; v_call: TRBV7-2; j_call: TRBJ1-5
cdr3_nt: TGTGCCAGCAGCTTGGGCGGGGGACCCTATAATTCACCCCTCCACTTT; cdr3_aa: CASSLGGGPYNSPLHF; d_call: NA; clone_size: NA; v_call: TRBV11-2; j_call: TRBJ1-6
cdr3_nt: TGTGCCAGCAGTTTAACACAGTTAGCTAACTATGGCTACACCTTC; cdr3_aa: CASSLTQLANYGYTF; d_call: NA; clone_size: NA; v_call: TRBV28; j_call: TRBJ1-2
cdr3_nt: TGTGCCAGCACCCAGCTCCAGGGACAGGTCAATCAGCCCCAGCATTTT; cdr3_aa: CASTQLQGQVNQPQHF; d_call: TRBD1; clone_size: NA; v_call: TRBV28; j_call: TRBJ1-5
cdr3_nt: TGTGCCAGCAGCGCGGGACAGGGGTACGAGCAGTACTTC; cdr3_aa: CASSAGQGYEQYF; d_call: TRBD1; clone_size: NA; v_call: TRBV5-6; j_call: TRBJ2-7
cdr3_nt: TGTGCCAGCAGCACACGGACAGGGGGAAACACAGATACGCAGTATTTT; cdr3_aa: CASSTRTGGNTDTQYF; d_call: TRBD1; clone_size: NA; v_call: TRBV5-4; j_call: TRBJ2-3
cdr3_nt: TGTGCCAGCAGCCCCGGCGGGGCAACAGCAGTGGGATTGGTCACCGGGGAGCTGTTTTTT; cdr3_aa: CASSPGGATAVGLVTGELFF; d_call: NA; clone_size: NA; v_call: TRBV5-4; j_call: TRBJ2-2
cdr3_nt: TGCGCCAGCAGTGCCGCTGGGCAGGAACAGCCCCAGCATTTT; cdr3_aa: CASSAAGQEQPQHF; d_call: NA; clone_size: NA; v_call: TRBV23-1; j_call: TRBJ1-5
cdr3_nt: TGCAGCGCCCGGACAGGGATATCCTACGAGCAGTACTTC; cdr3_aa: CSARTGISYEQYF; d_call: TRBD1; clone_size: NA; v_call: TRBV29-1; j_call: TRBJ2-7
cdr3_nt: TGTGCCAGCAGCCAAGTGGTCGATTTGGGGGGAGCTTTCTTT; cdr3_aa: CASSQVVDLGGAFF; d_call: NA; clone_size: NA; v_call: TRBV14; j_call: TRBJ1-1
cdr3_nt: TGTGCCAGCAGCCCAGGGACTAGCGGGAGGAATGAGCAGTTCTTC; cdr3_aa: CASSPGTSGRNEQFF; d_call: TRBD2; clone_size: once; v_call: TRBV28; j_call: TRBJ2-1
cdr3_nt: TGCGCCAGCAGCCCGGCCGGGACAGAGACCATCTACGAGCAGTACTTC; cdr3_aa: CASSPAGTETIYEQYF; d_call: TRBD1; clone_size: NA; v_call: TRBV5-1; j_call: TRBJ2-7
cdr3_nt: TGCAGCCTGGGAGGGTTGAACACTGAAGCTTTCTTT; cdr3_aa: CSLGGLNTEAFF; d_call: NA; clone_size: NA; v_call: TRBV29-1; j_call: TRBJ1-1
cdr3_nt: TGTGCCAGCAGCTCATCACTCCGGGACAGGGCAGTGAACACTGAAGCTTTCTTT; cdr3_aa: CASSSSLRDRAVNTEAFF; d_call: TRBD1; clone_size: few; v_call: TRBV11-2; j_call: TRBJ1-1
cdr3_nt: TGCGCCAGCAAGGGGTTGCAGGGTCTTCCGGATACGCAGTATTTT; cdr3_aa: CASKGLQGLPDTQYF; d_call: NA; clone_size: NA; v_call: TRBV10-2; j_call: TRBJ2-3
cdr3_nt: TGTGCCAGCAGCGTAAGCCCGGGGGAGGCCGGGGAGCTGTTTTTT; cdr3_aa: CASSVSPGEAGELFF; d_call: NA; clone_size: NA; v_call: TRBV9; j_call: TRBJ2-2
cdr3_nt: TGTGCCAGCAGCCCCGGGACAGGGGTTTCGGGAGAGCAGTACTTC; cdr3_aa: CASSPGTGVSGEQYF; d_call: TRBD1; clone_size: NA; v_call: TRBV5-6; j_call: TRBJ2-7
cdr3_nt: TGTGCCAGCAGTGACACACTAGCGAGAATCACAGATACGCAGTATTTT; cdr3_aa: CASSDTLARITDTQYF; d_call: TRBD2; clone_size: NA; v_call: TRBV6-4; j_call: TRBJ2-3
cdr3_nt: TGTGCCAGCAGCTTAGTTCTCGGGCAGCGGGTAACAGGGGCCAACGTCCTGACTTTC; cdr3_aa: CASSLVLGQRVTGANVLTF; d_call: NA; clone_size: NA; v_call: TRBV11-2; j_call: TRBJ2-6
cdr3_nt: TGTGCCAGTAGTATTCAGGTATCTGGGGCCAACGTCCTGACTTTC; cdr3_aa: CASSIQVSGANVLTF; d_call: NA; clone_size: NA; v_call: TRBV19; j_call: TRBJ2-6
cdr3_nt: TGCAGTGCTAGGTTTCTTACTGAAGCTTTCTTT; cdr3_aa: CSARFLTEAFF; d_call: NA; clone_size: NA; v_call: TRBV20-1; j_call: TRBJ1-1
cdr3_nt: TGTGCCAGCAGCTTACCGCAGTTTGAAGCTTTCTTT; cdr3_aa: CASSLPQFEAFF; d_call: NA; clone_size: NA; v_call: TRBV7-9; j_call: TRBJ1-1
cdr3_nt: TGTGCCAGCAGCGTAGGCCTAGCGGGGGTGGAGCAGTACTTC; cdr3_aa: CASSVGLAGVEQYF; d_call: TRBD2; clone_size: NA; v_call: TRBV9; j_call: TRBJ2-7
cdr3_nt: TGTGCCAGTAGTATTCGGACAGGGATGTCAAACTATGGCTACACCTTC; cdr3_aa: CASSIRTGMSNYGYTF; d_call: TRBD1; clone_size: NA; v_call: TRBV19; j_call: TRBJ1-2
cdr3_nt: TGTGCCTGGAATGGGAGGGGCAGTTACAATGAGCAGTTCTTC; cdr3_aa: CAWNGRGSYNEQFF; d_call: TRBD2; clone_size: NA; v_call: TRBV30; j_call: TRBJ2-1
cdr3_nt: TGTGCCAGTAGGGGACTAGCGGGAGGATCAGGCAATGAGCAGTTCTTC; cdr3_aa: CASRGLAGGSGNEQFF; d_call: TRBD2; clone_size: NA; v_call: TRBV19; j_call: TRBJ2-1
cdr3_nt: TGTGCCAGCAGCTTACAAGCCGAGGGCTACACCTTC; cdr3_aa: CASSLQAEGYTF; d_call: NA; clone_size: once; v_call: TRBV7-9; j_call: TRBJ1-2